This T cell receptor (beta chain) originates from a study of blood T cell repertoires in COVID-19. Study details: COVID-19 samples from acute and convalescent phases originated in the United States, Italy and Spain.

This clone has a single count. How the authors handled the data: Scientists estimated how many nucleated cells there were by amplifying reference gene primers. The method was immunoSEQ multiplex PCR; TCRdb's version includes in-frame clones alone and lacks a portion of them. V, J and clone size are those of that table, while D and trimming were read from the DNA. The sample shows about 410,000 clones, over 75% of them seen only once. Seattle's cohort entered during active infection and was followed longitudinally. Trimming stripped 7 bases from V and 2 bases from J, with 16 bases between. The CDR3 totals 15 residues. CDR1 is SGHRS and CDR2 is YFSETQ in the germline V gene.

What was sequenced was peripheral blood. The gene calls are TRBV5-1 and TRBJ2-1; D is uncertain. The sequence was collected from a middle-aged woman with COVID-19, enrolled during active disease. The DNA of the CDR3 is TGCGCCAGCGGAGAAACTTTGGCTACCTACAATGAGCAGTTCTTC. Its protein is CASGETLATYNEQFF.